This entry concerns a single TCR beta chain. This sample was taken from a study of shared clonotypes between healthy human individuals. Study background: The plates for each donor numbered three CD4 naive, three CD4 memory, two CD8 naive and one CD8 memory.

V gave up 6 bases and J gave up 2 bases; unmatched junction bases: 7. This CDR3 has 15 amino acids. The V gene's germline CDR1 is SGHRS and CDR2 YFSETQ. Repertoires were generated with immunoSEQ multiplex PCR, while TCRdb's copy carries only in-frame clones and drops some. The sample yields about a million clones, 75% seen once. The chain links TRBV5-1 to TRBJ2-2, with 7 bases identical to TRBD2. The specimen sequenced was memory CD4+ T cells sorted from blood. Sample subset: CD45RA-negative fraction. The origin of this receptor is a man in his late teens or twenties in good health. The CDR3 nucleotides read TGCGCCAGCACCCCGACTAGCCTTAACACCGGGGAGCTGTTTTTT. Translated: CASTPTSLNTGELFF. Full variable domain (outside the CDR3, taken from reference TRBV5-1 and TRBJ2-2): KAGVTQTPRYLIKTRGQQVTLSCSPISGHRSVSWYQQTPGQGLQFLFEYFSETQRNKGNFPGRFSGRQFSNSRSEMNVSTLELGDSALYLCASTPTSLNTGELFFGEGSRLTVL.